These 2 T cell receptor beta chains share one sample of origin, sequenced in a study of blood T cell repertoires in COVID-19. Some clones are missing from TCRdb's copy, which holds only in-frame ones; the method was immunoSEQ multiplex PCR. The table lists 150,000 to 200,000 clones, approximately 87% of them singletons. The sample comprised peripheral blood. Receptors originate from a woman between 65 and 79 years old with acute or convalescent COVID-19.

The J gene is TRBJ2-1, the V gene TRBV27, with a weak D call TRBD2 (7 bases). Trimming removed 3 bases from V and 3 bases from J, with 15 bases in between. The CDR3 is 16 residues long. The germline V gene encodes CDR1 MNHEY and CDR2 SMNVEV (reference sequence). Written as DNA, the CDR3 is TGTGCCAGCAGTTTCTTATGGGAGGGGGACTACAATGAGCAGTTCTTC. This gives the protein CASSFLWEGDYNEQFF.

This chain joins TRBV6-6 and TRBJ1-3; 8 bases are a match to TRBD1. V shed 2 bases and J 1 base; nucleotides not matched to a gene: 4. Germline CDR1 MNHNY, CDR2 SVGAGI (reference sequence). This CDR3 has 16 amino acids. The CDR3 region has the DNA TGTGCCAGCAGTTACCGAAACAGGGGGTCTGGAAACACCATATATTTT. Translation gives CASSYRNRGSGNTIYF.